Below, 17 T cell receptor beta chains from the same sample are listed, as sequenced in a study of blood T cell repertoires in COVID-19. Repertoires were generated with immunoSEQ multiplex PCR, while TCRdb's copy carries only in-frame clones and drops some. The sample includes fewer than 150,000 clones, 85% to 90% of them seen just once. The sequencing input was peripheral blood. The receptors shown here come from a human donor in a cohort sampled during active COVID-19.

CDR3 in DNA: TGTGCCAGCAGTTTCGACAGTCCCGATGAAGCTTTCTTT. Encoded protein: CASSFDSPDEAFF. V and J are TRBV28 and TRBJ1-1; D possibly corresponds to TRBD1 (5 bases). Germline V lookup: CDR1 MDHEN, CDR2 SYDVKM. This CDR3 is built from 13 residues. V shed 3 bases and J shed 7 bases, with 12 bases lying between them.

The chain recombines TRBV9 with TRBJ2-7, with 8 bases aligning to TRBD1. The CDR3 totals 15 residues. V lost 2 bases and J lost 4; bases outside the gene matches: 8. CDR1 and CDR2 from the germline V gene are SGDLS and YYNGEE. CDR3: CASSVGTGGEYEQYF. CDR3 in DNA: TGTGCCAGCAGCGTGGGGACAGGCGGAGAGTACGAGCAGTACTTC.

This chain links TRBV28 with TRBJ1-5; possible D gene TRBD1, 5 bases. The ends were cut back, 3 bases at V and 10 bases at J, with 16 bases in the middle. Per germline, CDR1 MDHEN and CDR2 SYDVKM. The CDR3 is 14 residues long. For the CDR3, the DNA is TGTGCCAGCAGTTTGGGGCAGTTAGTGTCCCCCCAGCATTTT. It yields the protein CASSLGQLVSPQHF.

Written as DNA, the CDR3 is TGTGCCAGCAGTTTACCCTTGAGCACAGATACGCAGTATTTT. Its protein is CASSLPLSTDTQYF. The chain couples TRBV28 to TRBJ2-3, with D uncertain. The CDR3 has 14 amino acids. V lost 2 bases and J 0 bases, leaving 6 bases between the germline ends. Germline values: CDR1 MDHEN, CDR2 SYDVKM.

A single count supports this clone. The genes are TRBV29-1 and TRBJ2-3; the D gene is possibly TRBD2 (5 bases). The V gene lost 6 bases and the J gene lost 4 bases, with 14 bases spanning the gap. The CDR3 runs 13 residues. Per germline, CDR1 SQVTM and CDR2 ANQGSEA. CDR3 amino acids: CSVGLTTADTQYF. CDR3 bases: TGCAGCGTCGGATTGACTACGGCAGATACGCAGTATTTT.

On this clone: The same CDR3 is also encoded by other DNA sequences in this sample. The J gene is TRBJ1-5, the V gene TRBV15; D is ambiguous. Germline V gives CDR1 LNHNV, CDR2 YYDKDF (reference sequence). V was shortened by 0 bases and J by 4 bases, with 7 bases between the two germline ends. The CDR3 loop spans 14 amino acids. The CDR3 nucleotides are TGTGCCACCAGCAGAGATACCGGGAATCAGCCCCAGCATTTT. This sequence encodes CATSRDTGNQPQHF.

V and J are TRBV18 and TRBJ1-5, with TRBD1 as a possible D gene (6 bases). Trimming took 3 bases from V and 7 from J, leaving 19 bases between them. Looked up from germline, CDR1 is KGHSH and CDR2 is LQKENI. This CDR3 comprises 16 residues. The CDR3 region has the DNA TGTGCCAGCTCACCCCGGGGGGGGGCGAACTGGCAGCCCCAGCATTTT. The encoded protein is CASSPRGGANWQPQHF. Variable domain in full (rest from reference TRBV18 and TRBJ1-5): NAGVMQNPRHLVRRRGQEARLRCSPMKGHSHVYWYRQLPEEGLKFMVYLQKENIIDESGMPKERFSAEFPKEGPSILRIQQVVRGDSAAYFCASSPRGGANWQPQHFGDGTRLSIL.

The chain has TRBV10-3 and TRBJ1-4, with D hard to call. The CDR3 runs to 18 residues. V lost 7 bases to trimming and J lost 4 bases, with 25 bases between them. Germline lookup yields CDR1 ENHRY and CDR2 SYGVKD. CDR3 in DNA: TGTGCCATCATCGCAGAAGGGTTGGGAGGGATAGATAATGAAAAACTGTTTTTT. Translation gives CAIIAEGLGGIDNEKLFF.

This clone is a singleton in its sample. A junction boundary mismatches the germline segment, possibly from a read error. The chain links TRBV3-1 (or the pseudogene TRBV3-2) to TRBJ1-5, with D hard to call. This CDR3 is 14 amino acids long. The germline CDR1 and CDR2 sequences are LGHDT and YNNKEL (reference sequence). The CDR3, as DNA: TGTGCCAGCAGTCAAGACTGTAGCCATCAGCCCCAGCATTTT. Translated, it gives CASSQDCSHQPQHF.

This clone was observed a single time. CDR3 protein: CASSPEVRSAGTEAFF. In DNA form, the CDR3 reads TGCGCCAGCAGCCCGGAAGTCAGGTCGGCAGGCACTGAAGCTTTCTTT. V gene TRBV5-1 combines with J gene TRBJ1-1; no clear D gene. CDR1 SGHRS and CDR2 YFSETQ come from the germline V gene. CDR3 size: 16 residues. V dropped 4 bases and J dropped 4 bases, with 20 bases sitting between them. Drawing the rest from reference TRBV5-1 and TRBJ1-1, the complete variable domain is KAGVTQTPRYLIKTRGQQVTLSCSPISGHRSVSWYQQTPGQGLQFLFEYFSETQRNKGNFPGRFSGRQFSNSRSEMNVSTLELGDSALYLCASSPEVRSAGTEAFFGQGTRLTVV.

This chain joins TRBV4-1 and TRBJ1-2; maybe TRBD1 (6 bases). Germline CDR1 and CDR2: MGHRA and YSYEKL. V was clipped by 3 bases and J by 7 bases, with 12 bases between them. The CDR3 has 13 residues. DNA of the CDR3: TGCGCCAGCAGCCATACCACAGGGCCTGGCTACACCTTC. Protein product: CASSHTTGPGYTF.

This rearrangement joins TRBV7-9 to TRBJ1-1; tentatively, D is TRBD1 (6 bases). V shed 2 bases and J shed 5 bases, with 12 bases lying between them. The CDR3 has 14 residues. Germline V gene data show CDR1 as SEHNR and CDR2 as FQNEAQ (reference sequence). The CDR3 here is CASSLRGFGTEAFF. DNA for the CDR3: TGTGCCAGCAGCTTAAGGGGGTTCGGGACTGAAGCTTTCTTT.

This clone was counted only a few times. This chain's CDR3 is CASRQDSYEQYF. CDR3 DNA: TGTGCCAGCAGGCAGGACTCCTACGAGCAGTACTTC. The genes are TRBV2 and TRBJ2-7; D gene uncertain. V was clipped by 6 bases and J by 0 bases, with 6 bases between them. Looked up from germline, CDR1 is SNHLY and CDR2 is FYNNEI. There are 12 residues in the CDR3.

The CDR3 is CASSPGQGEGYTF. The DNA for the CDR3 is TGTGCCAGCTCACCTGGACAGGGTGAAGGCTACACCTTC. V and J are TRBV18 and TRBJ1-2; TRBD1 matches at 8 bases. Germline V lookup: CDR1 KGHSH, CDR2 LQKENI. V shed 3 bases, J shed 8 bases, and the junction held 5 bases outside the gene matches. This CDR3 spans 13 amino acids.

The CDR3 DNA follows: TGTGCCAGCAGTGCCGCAGGGGGCTATGGCTACACCTTC. Translated: CASSAAGGYGYTF. This chain links TRBV12-3 or TRBV12-4 with TRBJ1-2, with 7 bases that match TRBD1. The CDR3 sequence is 13 residues long. V shed 5 bases, J shed 4 bases, and the junction held 4 bases outside the gene matches.

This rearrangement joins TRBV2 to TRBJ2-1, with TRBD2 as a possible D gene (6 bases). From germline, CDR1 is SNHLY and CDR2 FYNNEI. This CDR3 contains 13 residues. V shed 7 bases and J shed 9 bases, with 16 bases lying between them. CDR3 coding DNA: TGTGCCAGCAATCTTCTAGCCGGGAGTGAGCAGTTCTTC. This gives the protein CASNLLAGSEQFF.

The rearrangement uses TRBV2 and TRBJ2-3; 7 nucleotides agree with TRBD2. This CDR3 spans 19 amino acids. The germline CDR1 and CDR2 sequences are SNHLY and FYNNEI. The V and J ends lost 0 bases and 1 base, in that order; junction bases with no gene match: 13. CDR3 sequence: CASSEARGWVGWGTDTQYF. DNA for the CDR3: TGTGCCAGCAGTGAAGCGCGGGGGTGGGTAGGTTGGGGCACAGATACGCAGTATTTT.